The clone carrying this T cell receptor beta chain turned up a few times. A second about 7 to 12 cycle PCR used barcoded and J-beta primers. TCRdb reprocessed the 5' RACE reads with MiXCR, giving one entry per CDR3 protein. Of around 1,500,000 distinct CDR3 sequences listed, around 42% were seen once; the top ten hold less than 8%. The sample belongs to a study of blood T cells in healthy people across ages. CDR3 length: 12 residues. Germline V lookup: CDR1 SNHLY, CDR2 FYNNEI. The ends were cut back, 6 bases at V and 4 bases at J, with 10 bases in the middle. The chain uses TRBV2 and TRBJ2-7; D may be TRBD1 (6 bases). The specimen was blood. The origin of this receptor is a woman under 30 in good health. The DNA of the CDR3 is TGTGCCAGCAGGACAGGTCTATACGAGCAGTACTTC. This translates into CASRTGLYEQYF.